Listed below are T cell receptor beta chains from one sample, sequenced in a study of lymphopenia after photon versus proton radiotherapy. Profiling relied on immunoSEQ multiplex PCR, and the TCRdb table lists in-frame clones only, not all of them. The sample lists around 160,000 clones, approximately 86% occurring once. The sample was peripheral blood, taken from a patient treated with photon-based radiotherapy. The receptors here all came from a man aged 50 to 59 with gastric cancer. Both conserved end residues are part of each CDR3. Each record gives: J gene, D gene, V gene, clone size, CDR3 length, CDR3 protein, CDR3 DNA. D genes are given only for firm matches. Size is omitted from some rows. Given values are once, few, many or a class for expanded clones.

TRBJ1-5	NA	TRBV7-9	NA	16	CASSLSRADSNQPQHF	TGTGCCAGCAGCTTATCCAGGGCCGATAGCAATCAGCCCCAGCATTTT
TRBJ2-7	NA	TRBV30	NA	14	CAWNGGGGGHEQYF	TGTGCCTGGAATGGAGGCGGAGGGGGCCACGAGCAGTACTTC
TRBJ2-7	NA	TRBV18	NA	13	CASSPPELSEQYF	TGTGCCAGCTCACCACCTGAGCTCTCCGAGCAGTACTTC
TRBJ1-1	NA	TRBV9	NA	12	CASGNMNTEAFF	TGTGCCAGCGGGAACATGAACACTGAAGCTTTCTTT
TRBJ2-1	TRBD2	TRBV2	NA	14	CASSESTTSGEQFF	TGTGCCAGCAGTGAATCAACTACTAGCGGGGAGCAGTTCTTC
TRBJ1-2	TRBD1	TRBV13	NA	18	CASSLGEGTASLGVGYTF	TGTGCCAGCAGCTTAGGGGAGGGGACAGCAAGTCTGGGGGTCGGCTACACCTTC
TRBJ2-7	NA	TRBV28	few	19	CASSATQNRVTANGTWQYF	TGTGCCAGCAGTGCCACACAAAACAGGGTCACGGCGAATGGGACGTGGCAGTACTTC
TRBJ2-7	TRBD2	TRBV4-1	NA	16	CASSQDPSGSSYEQYF	TGCGCCAGCAGCCAAGACCCTAGCGGGAGCTCCTACGAGCAGTACTTC
TRBJ2-2	NA	TRBV2	NA	14	CASRGAVNTGELFF	TGTGCCAGCAGGGGAGCGGTGAACACCGGGGAGCTGTTTTTT
TRBJ2-3	NA	TRBV7-2	NA	15	CASSLRRGSGDTQYF	TGTGCCAGCAGCTTAAGGCGGGGATCGGGGGATACGCAGTATTTT
TRBJ2-7	NA	TRBV18	NA	12	CASSPTLNEQYF	TGTGCCAGCTCACCGACCCTGAACGAGCAGTACTTC
TRBJ1-5	TRBD1	TRBV14	once	16	CASSSGQGLSNQPQHF	TGTGCCAGCTCCTCGGGACAGGGGTTAAGCAATCAGCCCCAGCATTTT
TRBJ2-1	TRBD2	TRBV30	NA	19	CAWTSKRGLAGGNLNEQFF	TGTGCCTGGACCTCAAAAAGGGGACTAGCGGGAGGGAATCTGAATGAGCAGTTCTTC
TRBJ1-2	TRBD1	TRBV27	NA	15	CASSPPGTGGYGYTF	TGTGCCAGCAGTCCCCCCGGGACAGGGGGCTATGGCTACACCTTC
TRBJ2-7	NA	TRBV7-9	NA	13	CASSSGTSYEQYF	TGTGCCAGCAGCTCCGGGACCTCCTACGAGCAGTACTTC
TRBJ2-2	TRBD2	TRBV4-3	NA	16	CASSQELAEYTGELFF	TGCGCCAGCAGCCAAGAACTAGCGGAATACACCGGGGAGCTGTTTTTT
TRBJ2-2	NA	TRBV27	NA	13	CASTPGGTGELFF	TGTGCCAGCACCCCTGGGGGCACCGGGGAGCTGTTTTTT
TRBJ1-4	NA	TRBV25-1	NA	14	CASSGGVLDEKLFF	TGTGCCAGCAGTGGAGGTGTGTTGGATGAAAAACTGTTTTTT
TRBJ2-2	NA	TRBV5-1	NA	15	CASSPLGANTGELFF	TGCGCCAGCAGCCCCCTTGGAGCGAACACCGGGGAGCTGTTTTTT
TRBJ1-4	TRBD1	TRBV6-5	NA	15	CASSRGRDRGEKLFF	TGTGCCAGCAGTCGCGGCCGGGACAGGGGGGAAAAACTGTTTTTT
TRBJ1-2	NA	TRBV27	NA	15	CASTSFGGPNYGYTF	TGTGCCAGCACTTCCTTTGGAGGTCCTAACTATGGCTACACCTTC
TRBJ2-7	NA	TRBV2	NA	14	CASIEGLVGTEQYF	TGTGCCAGCATCGAGGGGCTTGTAGGGACCGAGCAGTACTTC
TRBJ1-6	TRBD1	TRBV30	NA	14	CAWTRGQTLRALHF	TGTGCCTGGACGAGGGGACAGACCCTACGGGCCCTCCACTTT
TRBJ2-7	TRBD1	TRBV6-1	NA	15	CASSVTGQYSYEQYF	TGTGCCAGCAGTGTAACGGGACAGTACTCCTACGAGCAGTACTTC
TRBJ2-7	NA	TRBV5-8	NA	15	CASSFEEGRSYEQYF	TGTGCCAGCAGCTTTGAGGAGGGAAGGTCCTACGAGCAGTACTTC
TRBJ2-2	NA	TRBV18	NA	11	CLAGNTGELFF	TGTCTTGCGGGGAACACCGGGGAGCTGTTTTTT
TRBJ1-2	NA	TRBV7-9	NA	16	CASSLGRGAPLVGYTF	TGTGCCAGCAGCTTAGGTCGCGGGGCGCCATTAGTTGGCTACACCTTC
TRBJ2-1	TRBD2	TRBV7-2	NA	15	CASRMTSGRADEQFF	TGTGCCAGCAGAATGACTAGCGGGAGGGCGGATGAGCAGTTCTTC
TRBJ2-2	TRBD1	TRBV5-1	NA	16	CASRVTGTGNTGELFF	TGCGCCAGCAGGGTAACCGGGACAGGGAACACCGGGGAGCTGTTTTTT
TRBJ1-2	NA	TRBV19	NA	13	CASSIGGAFGYTF	TGTGCCAGTAGTATCGGGGGCGCTTTTGGCTACACCTTC
TRBJ2-2	TRBD1	TRBV5-1	NA	13	CASRARGTGELFF	TGCGCCAGCAGGGCCAGGGGGACCGGGGAGCTGTTTTTT
TRBJ2-3	NA	TRBV10-3	NA	16	CAIGRDTKASTDTQYF	TGTGCCATCGGTAGGGACACGAAAGCTAGCACAGATACGCAGTATTTT
TRBJ1-3	TRBD1	TRBV4-1	NA	17	CASSQGTGPISGNTIYF	TGCGCCAGCAGCCAGGGGACAGGACCCATCTCTGGAAACACCATATATTTT
TRBJ2-3	NA	TRBV10-3	NA	14	CAIGGHSYTDTQYF	TGTGCCATCGGGGGGCACAGCTACACAGATACGCAGTATTTT
TRBJ2-5	TRBD1	TRBV10-3	NA	15	CAISEDTGGPETQYF	TGTGCCATCAGTGAGGATACAGGGGGCCCAGAGACCCAGTACTTC
TRBJ2-5	TRBD2	TRBV4-1	NA	18	CASSQDQGLAGLWETQYF	TGCGCCAGCAGCCAAGATCAAGGGCTAGCGGGACTCTGGGAGACCCAGTACTTC
TRBJ2-1	NA	TRBV27	NA	14	CASRRMGAGNEQFF	TGTGCCAGCAGGAGGATGGGGGCCGGCAATGAGCAGTTCTTC
TRBJ1-2	NA	TRBV30	few	13	CAWSPRGLGGYTF	TGTGCCTGGAGTCCTAGGGGTCTAGGAGGCTACACCTTC
TRBJ1-1	TRBD1	TRBV2	NA	13	CASSDRGDTEAFF	TGTGCCAGCAGTGACAGGGGGGACACTGAAGCTTTCTTT
TRBJ2-7	TRBD2	TRBV7-6	few	15	CASSFGTSGTYEQYF	TGTGCCAGCAGCTTCGGGACTAGCGGGACCTACGAGCAGTACTTC
TRBJ2-3	TRBD1	TRBV7-2	NA	14	CASSSQGATDTQYF	TGTGCCAGCAGCTCACAGGGGGCTACAGATACGCAGTATTTT
TRBJ2-1	NA	TRBV2	NA	13	CASSPDSYNEQFF	TGTGCCAGCAGCCCGGACTCGTACAATGAGCAGTTCTTC
TRBJ2-2	TRBD1	TRBV5-4	NA	15	CASSLQGANTGELFF	TGTGCCAGCAGCTTGCAGGGGGCGAACACCGGGGAGCTGTTTTTT
TRBJ2-2	TRBD1	TRBV5-6	NA	14	CASSSTGATGELFF	TGTGCCAGCAGCTCGACAGGGGCCACCGGGGAGCTGTTTTTT
TRBJ2-6	NA	TRBV6-1	NA	17	CASSANKDSSGANVLTF	TGTGCCAGCAGTGCCAACAAGGACAGCTCTGGGGCCAACGTCCTGACTTTC
TRBJ2-2	NA	TRBV12-5	NA	16	CASGLDLKKGPGELFF	TGTGCTAGTGGTTTGGATCTAAAGAAGGGTCCCGGGGAGCTGTTTTTT
TRBJ1-2	TRBD1	TRBV5-1	NA	14	CASSLGQGADGYTF	TGCGCCAGCAGCTTGGGACAGGGGGCTGATGGCTACACCTTC
TRBJ2-5	NA	TRBV19	NA	14	CASSIPFGAETQYF	TGTGCCAGTAGTATCCCTTTTGGTGCGGAGACCCAGTACTTC
TRBJ2-7	NA	TRBV7-7	NA	15	CASSLRPGISDEQYF	TGTGCCAGCAGCCTCAGGCCAGGTATTTCGGACGAGCAGTACTTC
TRBJ1-5	TRBD1	TRBV28	NA	13	CASTRDSNQPQHF	TGTGCCAGCACCCGGGACAGTAATCAGCCCCAGCATTTT
TRBJ2-1	NA	TRBV5-1	NA	15	CASSLARGAGDEQFF	TGCGCCAGCAGCTTGGCGAGGGGGGCAGGCGATGAGCAGTTCTTC
TRBJ1-4	NA	TRBV7-9	NA	15	CASSFGTGFYEKLFF	TGTGCCAGCAGCTTCGGGACCGGGTTTTATGAAAAACTGTTTTTT